This T cell receptor (beta chain) comes out of a study of blood T cell repertoires in COVID-19. Study information: Specimens from acute and convalescent COVID-19 originated in the United States, Italy and Spain. In each case, the material was cDNA or gDNA derived from T cells, B-cell-depleted T cells, or PBMCs.

This clone was counted once. Germline assignment: CDR1 SEHNR and CDR2 FQNEAQ (reference sequence). CDR3 length: 13 amino acids. Trimming stripped 11 bases from V and 8 bases from J, with 21 bases between. Original processing notes: The authors estimated nucleated cell counts from reference gene primer amplification. TCRdb keeps only in-frame clones here, not all; method: immunoSEQ multiplex PCR. The V and J calls and clone size come from that table; D and trimming were worked out from the DNA. This sample has just under 350,000 clones, with 91% found just once. Sequencing was carried out using peripheral blood. The receptor comes from a woman aged 18-29 years who had recovered from COVID-19. The J gene is TRBJ1-2, the V gene TRBV7-9; the D gene is possibly TRBD1 (5 bases). CDR3 nucleotide sequence: TGTGCCGGCCAACCTAGGGGCGAGGAGGGCTACACCTTC. Translated: CAGQPRGEEGYTF. Full variable domain (remainder filled in from reference TRBV7-9 and TRBJ1-2): DTGVSQNPRHKITKRGQNVTFRCDPISEHNRLYWYRQTLGQGPEFLTYFQNEAQLEKSRLLSDRFSAERPKGSFSTLEIQRTEQGDSAMYLCAGQPRGEEGYTFGSGTRLTVV.